One sample yielded the 22 T cell receptor beta chains listed below, sequenced in a study of blood T cell repertoires in COVID-19. TCRdb's copy holds only in-frame clones and misses some; the assay was immunoSEQ multiplex PCR. The sample has 400,000 to 550,000 clones, 70% to 90% seen once; the top ten hold almost 2%. The sequencing sample was made of PBMCs or T cells enriched from blood (not recorded which). The receptor source for this set is a woman aged 18 to 35 with acute COVID-19.

This clone appeared once. This sequence joins TRBV7-2 and TRBJ2-7; TRBD2 aligns across 12 bases. From germline, CDR1 is SGHTA and CDR2 FQGNSA. The CDR3 is 15 residues long. The junction had 4 bases not matched to a gene; V was cut back by 5 bases and J by 2 bases. CDR3 DNA sequence: TGTGCCAGCAGCCCCCTAGCGGGAGGGCCCTACGAGCAGTACTTC. It codes for CASSPLAGGPYEQYF.

This sequence joins TRBV14 and TRBJ2-7, with 7 positions matching TRBD1. Germline V lookup: CDR1 SGHDN, CDR2 FVKESK. Losses at the gene ends were 4 bases for V and 2 bases for J; bases not matched to a gene: 5. This CDR3 is 14 amino acids long. CDR3 loop: CASSRNRGPYEQYF. The CDR3, as DNA: TGTGCCAGCAGCCGGAACAGGGGCCCCTACGAGCAGTACTTC.

The chain couples TRBV19 to TRBJ1-2; 8 nucleotides line up with TRBD1. From germline, CDR1 is LNHDA and CDR2 SQIVND (reference sequence). The ends lost 1 base at V and 8 bases at J; junction bases unmatched: 6. This CDR3 spans 14 amino acids. CDR3 in amino acids: CASSIAGQGGGYTF. CDR3 in DNA: TGTGCCAGTAGTATAGCCGGACAGGGAGGCGGCTACACCTTC.

The genes are TRBV2 and TRBJ2-7; possible D gene TRBD2, 5 bases. Germline lookup yields CDR1 SNHLY and CDR2 FYNNEI. The CDR3 length is 11 residues. V was cut by 11 bases and J by 6 bases, with 14 bases left in between. The CDR3 DNA is TGTGCCTCAGCGACTAAGATCGAGCAGTACTTC. The encoded protein is CASATKIEQYF. Supplemented by reference TRBV2 and TRBJ2-7, the full variable domain reads EPEVTQTPSHQVTQMGQEVILRCVPISNHLYFYWYRQILGQKVEFLVSFYNNEISEKSEIFDDQFSVERPDGSNFTLKIRSTKLEDSAMYFCASATKIEQYFGPGTRLTVT.

CDR3 DNA: TGTGCCAGCAGCATAGGACAAGCAAACTATGGCTACACCTTC. This gives the protein CASSIGQANYGYTF. This chain connects TRBV7-8 to TRBJ1-2; D is perhaps TRBD1 (5 bases). This CDR3 comprises 14 residues. Germline lookup yields CDR1 SGHVS and CDR2 FQNEAQ. V shed 5 bases and J shed 2 bases, with 12 bases lying between them.

V usage is TRBV2 and J usage is TRBJ2-7; D not certain. The CDR3 has 13 residues. CDR1 and CDR2 (germline): SNHLY, FYNNEI. Trimming removed 5 bases from V and 0 bases from J, with 8 bases in between. The CDR3 sequence is CASSPDISYEQYF. CDR3 bases: TGTGCCAGCAGTCCAGATATCTCCTACGAGCAGTACTTC.

This sequence joins TRBV25-1 and TRBJ2-2; tentatively, D is TRBD1 (6 bases). The CDR3 spans 15 residues. Germline V gene sequence: CDR1 MGHDK, CDR2 SYGVNS. The ends were cut back, 3 bases at V and 7 bases at J, with 15 bases in the middle. The CDR3 bases are TGTGCCAGCAGTGAGCAGGGGAGTCGTTTCGGGGAGCTGTTTTTT. Translating it yields CASSEQGSRFGELFF. The entire variable domain, with the rest obtained from reference TRBV25-1 and TRBJ2-2, is as follows: EADIYQTPRYLVIGTGKKITLECSQTMGHDKMYWYQQDPGMELHLIHYSYGVNSTEKGDLSSESTVSRIRTEHFPLTLESARPSHTSQYLCASSEQGSRFGELFFGEGSRLTVL.

The chain carries TRBV7-2 and TRBJ2-7; no clear D. V shed 4 bases and J shed 4 bases, with 11 bases lying between them. From germline, CDR1 is SGHTA and CDR2 FQGNSA. The CDR3 contains 13 residues. CDR3 amino acids: CASSSDTGYEQYF. CDR3 DNA sequence: TGTGCCAGCAGCTCAGACACTGGATACGAGCAGTACTTC.

The V gene is TRBV3-1 (or the pseudogene TRBV3-2), the J gene TRBJ1-4; D is perhaps TRBD1 (5 bases). The CDR3 spans 14 residues. Trimming removed 4 bases from V and 5 bases from J, with 11 bases in between. Germline values: CDR1 LGHDT, CDR2 YNNKEL (reference sequence). The CDR3 DNA is TGTGCCAGCAGCCGACCGGGACTAAATGAAAAACTGTTTTTT. Amino acid sequence: CASSRPGLNEKLFF.

The chain employs TRBV9 and TRBJ2-7; a weak D match, TRBD1 (6 bases). Germline V gene data show CDR1 as SGDLS and CDR2 as YYNGEE. The V and J ends lost 4 bases and 3 bases respectively, with 14 bases between them. There are 14 residues in the CDR3. The CDR3 nucleotides read TGTGCCAGCAGCTTGGGACAAGGATTCTACGAGCAGTACTTC. Its protein is CASSLGQGFYEQYF. The complete variable domain, with remaining parts taken from reference TRBV9 and TRBJ2-7, reads DSGVTQTPKHLITATGQRVTLRCSPRSGDLSVYWYQQSLDQGLQFLIQYYNGEERAKGNILERFSAQQFPDLHSELNLSSLELGDSALYFCASSLGQGFYEQYFGPGTRLTVT.

The chain carries TRBV27 and TRBJ1-1; unclear D gene. This CDR3 has 13 amino acids. Germline-derived CDR1 and CDR2 are MNHEY and SMNVEV (reference sequence). Trimming removed 4 bases from V and 1 base from J, with 7 bases in between. The CDR3 region is CASSYIANTEAFF. CDR3 nucleotides: TGTGCCAGCAGTTATATAGCGAACACTGAAGCTTTCTTT.

The chain recombines TRBV28 with TRBJ2-7; D may be TRBD1 (5 bases). The ends were cut back, 9 bases at V and 3 bases at J, with 15 bases in the middle. The CDR3 contains 13 residues. Per germline, CDR1 MDHEN and CDR2 SYDVKM. CDR3 region: CASQGRVVYEQYF. In DNA form, the CDR3 reads TGTGCCAGTCAGGGCCGGGTGGTCTACGAGCAGTACTTC. The full variable domain, in which reference TRBV28 and TRBJ2-7 provide the parts outside the CDR3, is DVKVTQSSRYLVKRTGEKVFLECVQDMDHENMFWYRQDPGLGLRLIYFSYDVKMKEKGDIPEGYSVSREKKERFSLILESASTNQTSMYLCASQGRVVYEQYFGPGTRLTVT.

Concerning this clone itself: Other DNA sequences in the same sample also yield this CDR3. The V and J genes are TRBV28 and TRBJ1-5, with 7 bases identical to TRBD1. The CDR3 loop spans 14 amino acids. The germline V gene encodes CDR1 MDHEN and CDR2 SYDVKM. The trim removed 5 bases at V and 4 bases at J, leaving 5 bases unmatched. The chain's CDR3 is CASSTTGENQPQHF. CDR3 DNA sequence: TGTGCCAGCAGTACCACAGGGGAAAATCAGCCCCAGCATTTT.

V usage is TRBV9 and J usage is TRBJ1-4, with 8 nucleotides matching TRBD1. The CDR3 covers 16 residues. The germline V gene encodes CDR1 SGDLS and CDR2 YYNGEE. Trimming took 3 bases from V and 3 from J; bases not matched to a gene: 7. CDR3 bases: TGTGCCAGCAGCGAGAGAGGACAGGGAGCTAATGAAAAACTGTTTTTT. Protein product: CASSERGQGANEKLFF.

The chain combines TRBV13 with TRBJ1-5; maybe TRBD1 (5 bases). Germline CDR1 is PRHDT and CDR2 is FYEKMQ (reference sequence). The V and J ends lost 3 bases and 0 bases respectively, with 6 bases between them. The CDR3 covers 14 residues. The CDR3 loop is CASSLGGSNQPQHF. In DNA form, the CDR3 reads TGTGCCAGCAGCTTGGGGGGTAGCAATCAGCCCCAGCATTTT.

CDR3 residues: CASSVGSGLAGPRETQYF. The CDR3 region has the DNA TGTGCCAGCAGCGTAGGTTCGGGACTAGCGGGACCCCGAGAGACCCAGTACTTC. The chain couples TRBV9 to TRBJ2-5; 13 bases are a match to TRBD2. Per germline, CDR1 SGDLS and CDR2 YYNGEE. The CDR3 has 18 residues. The ends lost 0 bases at V and 4 bases at J; junction bases unmatched: 9.

The rearrangement links TRBV5-1 to TRBJ2-5; 11 positions agree with TRBD2. J gave up 4 bases and V 4 bases, and 3 bases lay outside the gene matches. CDR3 length equals 14 residues. Germline V lookup: CDR1 SGHRS, CDR2 YFSETQ. The CDR3 here is CASSPTSGVETQYF. The CDR3 DNA reads TGCGCCAGCAGCCCGACTAGCGGGGTAGAGACCCAGTACTTC.

This chain links TRBV2 with TRBJ1-1; 9 bases match TRBD1. Germline CDR1 reads SNHLY; CDR2 reads FYNNEI. The CDR3 contains 12 residues. Trimming cost V 1 base and J 10 bases; bases outside gene matches: 1. DNA for the CDR3: TGTGCCAGCAGTGAAGGGACAGGGGCAGCTTTCTTT. Its protein product is CASSEGTGAAFF.

The V gene is TRBV15, the J gene TRBJ2-2; D might be TRBD2 (5 bases). The CDR3 consists of 15 residues. Germline V lookup: CDR1 LNHNV, CDR2 YYDKDF (reference sequence). The V end was cut by 4 bases, the J end by 5 bases, with 14 bases between. The CDR3 DNA is TGTGCCACCAGCACCTATGTACCGGGGACCGGGGAGCTGTTTTTT. Amino acids: CATSTYVPGTGELFF.

The chain combines TRBV19 with TRBJ2-7; 9 nucleotides match TRBD1. V lost 6 bases and J lost 5; bases outside the gene matches: 5. This CDR3 comprises 13 residues. Germline V gene lookup returns CDR1 LNHDA and CDR2 SQIVND (reference sequence). CDR3 region: CASSENRGHEQYF. The CDR3 DNA sequence: TGTGCCAGTAGCGAAAACAGGGGGCACGAGCAGTACTTC.

This clone was counted once. V gene TRBV19 combines with J gene TRBJ2-3; the D gene is possibly TRBD1 (6 bases). This CDR3 region has 15 residues. Germline values: CDR1 LNHDA, CDR2 SQIVND (reference sequence). Trimming took off 2 bases at V and 0 bases at J, with 9 bases between the two ends. The CDR3 DNA is TGTGCCAGTAGTATAAGGACAGCGAGCACAGATACGCAGTATTTT. Amino acid sequence: CASSIRTASTDTQYF.

This clone was recorded a few times. J is TRBJ2-7 and V is TRBV28, with D perhaps matching TRBD1 (6 bases). Germline V gives CDR1 MDHEN, CDR2 SYDVKM. Trimming shortened V by 7 bases and J by 4 bases, and 20 bases separated the two germline ends. The CDR3 length is 15 residues. The DNA of the CDR3 is TGTGCCAGCACCCCCGACCGGACAGTCCGATACGAGCAGTACTTC. Its protein product is CASTPDRTVRYEQYF.